The 9 T cell receptor beta chains below were found in one sample sequenced in a study of T cells after yellow fever vaccination. TCRdb called the 5' RACE reads again in MiXCR, with one record for every CDR3 protein. The sample records roughly 300,000 distinct CDR3 sequences, roughly 8% being singletons. Here the sequenced sample was PBMCs, taken roughly 46 days after the first yellow fever vaccination. Receptors originate from a man aged 18 to 29 who received the YFV17D yellow fever vaccine.

This clonotype was detected a few times. The chain couples TRBV5-1 to TRBJ2-5; D remains unclear. Germline CDR1 reads SGHRS; CDR2 reads YFSETQ. This CDR3 has 13 amino acids. V gave up 3 bases and J gave up 5 bases, with 11 bases separating them. The CDR3 sequence is CASSSDSWETQYF. The CDR3 DNA is TGCGCCAGCAGCTCCGATAGTTGGGAGACCCAGTACTTC.

This clonotype was found a few times. The rearrangement uses TRBV12-3 or TRBV12-4 and TRBJ1-5; possibly TRBD1 for D (5 bases). The CDR3 covers 13 residues. Deletions cut 7 bases from V and 5 bases from J, with 12 bases between. CDR3 residues: CASTQGGHQPQHF. Written as DNA, the CDR3 is TGTGCCAGCACCCAGGGAGGGCATCAGCCCCAGCATTTT.

This clonotype was found a few times. V usage is TRBV6-1 and J usage is TRBJ1-6, with a tentative D call TRBD1 (6 bases). The CDR3 length is 15 residues. CDR1 is MNHNS, CDR2 SASEGT, per germline. With 6 bases removed from V and 7 bases from J, the gap between germline ends came to 16 bases. For the CDR3, the DNA is TGTGCCAGCAGGTTCGACAGGTTCGGGAATTCACCCCTCCACTTT. Translating it yields CASRFDRFGNSPLHF.

The chain links TRBV5-1 to TRBJ2-7; D is unresolved. The CDR3 runs to 13 residues. CDR1 SGHRS and CDR2 YFSETQ come from the germline V gene. The V end was cut by 2 bases, the J end by 0 bases, with 6 bases between. CDR3 protein: CASSFSLSYEQYF. The CDR3 DNA sequence: TGCGCCAGCAGCTTCTCCCTCTCCTACGAGCAGTACTTC.

This clonotype was detected a few times. The gene calls are TRBV29-1 and TRBJ2-2; a possible D gene is TRBD2 (6 bases). The V gene lost 6 bases and the J gene lost 6 bases, with 14 bases spanning the gap. Germline lookup yields CDR1 SQVTM and CDR2 ANQGSEA. The CDR3 has 13 amino acids. The CDR3 DNA sequence: TGCAGCGTCGGGAGCGGAGGGGCCGGGGAGCTGTTTTTT. It codes for CSVGSGGAGELFF.

This CDR3 reads CASSLMLQGYTGELFF. As DNA, the CDR3 is TGTGCCAGCAGCTTAATGTTGCAGGGGTACACCGGGGAGCTGTTTTTT. The chain joins TRBV5-6 to TRBJ2-2; D may be TRBD1 (6 bases). The CDR3 has 16 amino acids. The V end was cut by 2 bases, the J end by 3 bases, with 14 bases between. The V gene's germline CDR1 is SGHDT and CDR2 YYEEEE.

This clonotype was counted only a few times. The chain links TRBV7-9 to TRBJ1-6, with D possibly being TRBD1 (6 bases). CDR1 is SEHNR and CDR2 is FQNEAQ in the germline V gene (reference sequence). V dropped 4 bases and J dropped 10 bases, with 14 bases sitting between them. The CDR3 contains 14 residues. CDR3 sequence (DNA): TGTGCCAGCAGCTCATCCCAGGGGAACTCACCCCTCCACTTT. Protein: CASSSSQGNSPLHF.

This clonotype was seen more than once but under ten times. The V and J genes are TRBV7-2 and TRBJ2-7, with D unclear. The CDR3 runs 14 residues. V was trimmed by 5 bases and J by 0 bases, leaving 11 bases between them. The V gene's germline CDR1 is SGHTA and CDR2 FQGNSA. For the CDR3, the DNA is TGTGCCAGCAGCCGCGCGGCGAGCTCCTACGAGCAGTACTTC. Its translation is CASSRAASSYEQYF.

This clonotype has a count of ten or more. The chain is built from TRBV27 and TRBJ2-5, with D possibly matching TRBD1 (6 bases). The CDR3 loop spans 16 amino acids. The germline gives CDR1 MNHEY, CDR2 SMNVEV (reference sequence). V lost 0 bases to trimming and J lost 3 bases, with 14 bases between them. The CDR3 loop is CASSLSRARGEETQYF. The DNA of the CDR3 is TGTGCCAGCAGTTTATCGAGGGCCAGGGGAGAAGAGACCCAGTACTTC.